The next 11 T cell receptor beta chains were all read from a single sample in a study of cytomegalovirus exposure and HLA in healthy donors. PCR involved 60 Vbeta and 13 Jbeta primers. Clones were read by immunoSEQ multiplex PCR, and TCRdb kept only the in-frame ones, dropping some. The table includes about 120,000 clones, around 78% detected once. The specimen sequenced was PBMCs. These receptors were collected from a woman aged 25 to 39 in good health and CMV-seropositive.

J is TRBJ1-1 and V is TRBV18; D gene ambiguous. V was pared by 1 base and J by 5 bases, with 11 bases between. The CDR3 sequence is 14 residues long. CDR1 is KGHSH and CDR2 is LQKENI in the germline V gene. CDR3 loop: CASSPRAGGTEAFF. The CDR3 nucleotides are TGTGCCAGCTCACCACGCGCGGGAGGGACTGAAGCTTTCTTT.

The J gene is TRBJ2-7, the V gene TRBV7-6; no definite D call. The CDR3 is 13 amino acids. Germline CDR1 SGHVS, CDR2 FNYEAQ. V was cut by 0 bases and J by 5 bases, with 8 bases left in between. DNA for the CDR3: TGTGCCAGCAGCTTAGCGTCGACTCACGAGCAGTACTTC. It translates to CASSLASTHEQYF.

CDR3 in amino acids: CASTVTSPPSTDTQYF. The CDR3 nucleotides are TGTGCCAGCACCGTGACTAGCCCTCCTAGCACAGATACGCAGTATTTT. The chain recombines TRBV7-6 with TRBJ2-3, with 7 positions matching TRBD2. The CDR3 is made up of 16 amino acids. Losses at the gene ends were 7 bases for V and 0 bases for J; bases not matched to a gene: 10. Germline-derived CDR1 and CDR2 are SGHVS and FNYEAQ. Complete variable domain (other parts from reference TRBV7-6 and TRBJ2-3): GAGVSQSPRYKVTKRGQDVALRCDPISGHVSLYWYRQALGQGPEFLTYFNYEAQQDKSGLPNDRFSAERPEGSISTLTIQRTEQRDSAMYRCASTVTSPPSTDTQYFGPGTRLTVL.

This CDR3 is CASSPQQRGGDKQYF. The CDR3 bases are TGTGCCAGCAGCCCCCAGCAGCGGGGGGGCGACAAGCAGTACTTC. The chain combines TRBV7-9 with TRBJ2-7; 10 bases line up with TRBD2. Germline assignment: CDR1 SEHNR and CDR2 FQNEAQ (reference sequence). V was clipped by 5 bases and J by 8 bases; unmatched bases: 12. The length of the CDR3 is 15 residues.

J is TRBJ1-5 and V is TRBV7-6; D not resolved. Trimming removed 4 bases from V and 3 bases from J, with 4 bases in between. The CDR3 spans 12 residues. Germline CDR1 is SGHVS and CDR2 is FNYEAQ. The CDR3 region has the DNA TGTGCCAGCAGCTCACTCAATCAGCCCCAGCATTTT. Translation: CASSSLNQPQHF.

This chain connects TRBV7-3 to TRBJ2-1; tentative D call: TRBD2 (6 bases). The V end lost 2 bases, the J end lost 7 bases, and 12 bases lay between the germline ends. There are 14 residues in the CDR3. The germline V gene encodes CDR1 SGHTA and CDR2 FQGTGA. CDR3 DNA: TGTGCCAGCAGCTTAGCGGGGCGTCATAATGAGCAGTTCTTC. Residues: CASSLAGRHNEQFF.

This clone came up a few times. The chain uses TRBV2 and TRBJ1-1; weak D call: TRBD1 (6 bases). Germline-derived CDR1 and CDR2 are SNHLY and FYNNEI. The CDR3 totals 13 residues. V lost 7 bases, J lost 1 base, and 10 bases lay in between. The CDR3 spells CASTRTENTEAFF. For the CDR3, the DNA is TGTGCCAGCACCCGGACAGAGAACACTGAAGCTTTCTTT.

The chain joins TRBV2 to TRBJ2-1; 8 nucleotides agree with TRBD2. CDR3 length: 13 amino acids. CDR1 SNHLY and CDR2 FYNNEI come from the germline V gene. With V trimmed by 6 bases and J by 9 bases, 7 bases remained unmatched. CDR3 residues: CASRGPSGSEQFF. The CDR3 region has the DNA TGTGCCAGCAGGGGCCCGAGCGGGAGTGAGCAGTTCTTC.

This clone was picked up one time. The gene calls are TRBV28 and TRBJ1-2; 10 bases are shared with TRBD1. V was pared by 6 bases and J by 3 bases, with 4 bases of the junction left unmatched. This CDR3 contains 14 residues. The germline V gene encodes CDR1 MDHEN and CDR2 SYDVKM. CDR3 DNA: TGTGCCAGCAGGACGACAGGGGGCGACTATGGCTACACCTTC. Its translation: CASRTTGGDYGYTF.

J is TRBJ2-7 and V is TRBV27, with D possibly being TRBD2 (6 bases). CDR1 and CDR2 (germline): MNHEY, SMNVEV (reference sequence). The length of the CDR3 is 13 residues. Trimming shortened V by 2 bases and J by 3 bases, and 8 bases separated the two germline ends. The CDR3 reads CASSLAGIYEQYF. CDR3 DNA: TGTGCCAGCAGTTTAGCGGGGATCTACGAGCAGTACTTC.

This chain uses TRBV14 with TRBJ1-6; 7 nucleotides match TRBD1. The germline CDR1 and CDR2 sequences are SGHDN and FVKESK. The CDR3 is 15 residues long. With 0 bases clipped from V and 10 bases from J, the junction kept 6 bases outside the gene matches. The CDR3 coding sequence is TGTGCCAGCAGCCAAGATCTACAGGGGATCTCACCCCTCCACTTT. Amino acids: CASSQDLQGISPLHF.